Shown below are 5 T cell receptor beta chains from a single sample sequenced in a study of CD8 T cells in ankylosing spondylitis. One entry per CDR3 protein results from TCRdb running MiXCR on the 5' RACE reads. The table shows around 340,000 distinct CDR3 sequences, with about 15% occurring only once. The sample was blood, either unsorted or a sorted T cell fraction (not recorded which). These TCRs come from a male donor with ankylosing spondylitis or in good health (not recorded which).

Only a few counts were recorded for this clonotype. V is TRBV11-2 and J is TRBJ1-1; maybe TRBD1 (5 bases). The V and J ends lost 8 bases and 1 base respectively, with 14 bases between them. This CDR3 region has 14 residues. Germline V lookup: CDR1 SGHAT, CDR2 FQNNGV. CDR3: CASLDRGRNTEAFF. CDR3 nucleotide sequence: TGTGCCAGCTTGGACCGGGGCCGGAACACTGAAGCTTTCTTT.

This clonotype was seen a handful of times. V usage is TRBV21-1 and J usage is TRBJ2-5. TRBV21-1 is noted as a pseudogene. This CDR3 region has 11 residues. The CDR3 reads CASFIGETQYF. In DNA form, the CDR3 reads TGTGCCAGCTTCATCGGAGAGACCCAGTACTTC.

The sample holds a few counts of this clonotype. The chain is built from TRBV4-1 and TRBJ2-7, with D uncertain. From germline, CDR1 is MGHRA and CDR2 YSYEKL. V was pared by 1 base and J by 4 bases, with 5 bases between. The CDR3 covers 12 residues. As DNA, the CDR3 is TGCGCCAGCAGCCAAGGAGAGTACGAGCAGTACTTC. Its protein product is CASSQGEYEQYF.

This clonotype showed up many times. The chain links TRBV20-1 to TRBJ1-6; D remains unclear. Deletions cut 3 bases from V and 6 bases from J, with 15 bases between. There are 15 residues in the CDR3. CDR1 DFQATT and CDR2 SNEGSKA come from the germline V gene (reference sequence). The CDR3 DNA is TGCAGTGCTAGTGAAAGGCAGGAGATTAATTCACCCCTCCACTTT. Amino acid sequence: CSASERQEINSPLHF.

This clonotype occurred a few times. The genes are TRBV10-2 and TRBJ1-2; D call uncertain. CDR3 size: 15 residues. The germline V and J ends were trimmed by 4 bases and 6 bases, with 18 bases remaining between them. CDR1 is WSHSY and CDR2 is SAAADI in the germline V gene. The chain's CDR3 is CASSVNTGIRHGYTF. CDR3 in DNA: TGCGCCAGCAGTGTGAATACCGGGATCCGGCATGGCTACACCTTC.